This T cell receptor beta chain was sequenced for a study of T cells in Graves' hyperthyroidism and ophthalmopathy. There are 15 residues in the CDR3. Germline CDR1 SNHLY, CDR2 FYNNEI. V lost 8 bases, J lost 3 bases, and 20 bases lay in between. Orbital computed tomography, thyroid ultrasound, serum thyroxine and TRAb, and clinical symptoms together informed the diagnoses. This clonotype was counted ten times or more. Amplification of TCR beta CDR3 regions used RNA as the template. First-round RT-PCR targeting the TCR CDR3 was performed with the HTBI primer set. In TCRdb, the multiplex PCR reads were re-called with MiXCR into one record per CDR3 protein. The repertoire includes a few hundred thousand distinct CDR3 sequences, just over 45% of them detected once, and more than 7% sits in the top ten.

Sequenced sample: peripheral blood or thyroid tissue (not recorded which). The chain has TRBV2 and TRBJ2-7; a weak D match, TRBD1 (5 bases). The TCR originated in a woman between 18 and 29 years old with Graves' hyperthyroidism. In nucleotides, the CDR3 is TGTGCCAGCGCTGGCACACAGGCCGTGAACTACGAGCAGTACTTC. Its translation is CASAGTQAVNYEQYF.